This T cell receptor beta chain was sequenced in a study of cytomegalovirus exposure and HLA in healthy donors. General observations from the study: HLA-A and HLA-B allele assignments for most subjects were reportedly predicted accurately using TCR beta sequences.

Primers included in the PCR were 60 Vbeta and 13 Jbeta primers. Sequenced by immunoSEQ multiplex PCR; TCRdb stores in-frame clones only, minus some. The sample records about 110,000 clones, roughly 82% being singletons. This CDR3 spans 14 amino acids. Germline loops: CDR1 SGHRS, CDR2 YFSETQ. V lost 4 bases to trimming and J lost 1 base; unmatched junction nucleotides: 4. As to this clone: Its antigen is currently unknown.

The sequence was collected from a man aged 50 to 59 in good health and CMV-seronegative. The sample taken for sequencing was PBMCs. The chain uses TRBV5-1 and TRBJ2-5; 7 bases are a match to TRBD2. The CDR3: CASSQGLVQETQYF. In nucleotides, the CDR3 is TGCGCCAGCAGCCAAGGACTAGTCCAAGAGACCCAGTACTTC.